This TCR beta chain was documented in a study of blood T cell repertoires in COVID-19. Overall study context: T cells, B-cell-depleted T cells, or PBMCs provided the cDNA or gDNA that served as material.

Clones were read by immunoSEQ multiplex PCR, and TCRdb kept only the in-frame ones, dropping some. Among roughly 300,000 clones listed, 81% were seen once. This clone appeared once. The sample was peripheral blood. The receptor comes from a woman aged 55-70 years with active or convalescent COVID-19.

CDR3 in DNA: TGTGCCAGCAGCTTAGCCGGGATGAGTCAGCCCCAGCATTTT. Its translation is CASSLAGMSQPQHF. The V gene is TRBV5-6, the J gene TRBJ1-5, with unresolved D. V lost 2 bases and J 6 bases, leaving 12 bases between the germline ends. The germline CDR1 and CDR2 sequences are SGHDT and YYEEEE. The CDR3 spans 14 residues.